This T cell receptor beta chain comes out of a study of CD8 T cells in ankylosing spondylitis. Study results and caveats: The authors reported significant enrichment of disease-linked clones in matched ankylosing spondylitis synovial fluid. Several of the motif variants were reported before in synovial fluid and blood from reactive arthritis. Blood from ankylosing spondylitis patients appeared to carry a characteristic eight-variant TCR beta motif.

There are many counts of this clonotype. Its antigen is still unknown. Molecular-barcoded quantitative 5'-RACE produced these TCR beta libraries. TCRdb reprocessed the 5' RACE reads with MiXCR, giving one entry per CDR3 protein. The sample has 200,000 or so distinct CDR3 sequences, 10% to 15% seen once. The CDR3 runs 20 residues. Germline CDR1 SGHRS, CDR2 YFSETQ. Trimming removed 0 bases from V and 6 bases from J; junction bases left unmatched: 15. The TCR originated in a female donor with ankylosing spondylitis or in good health (not recorded which). What was sequenced was blood, either unsorted or a sorted T cell fraction (not recorded which). J is TRBJ2-1 and V is TRBV5-1; 13 nucleotides match TRBD2. CDR3 sequence: CASSLALGGTRTSGSNEQFF. DNA for the CDR3: TGCGCCAGCAGCTTGGCCTTAGGAGGGACAAGGACTAGCGGGAGCAATGAGCAGTTCTTC.